The 21 T cell receptor beta chains listed next were all sequenced from one sample in a study of blood T cell repertoires in COVID-19. Clones were sequenced by immunoSEQ multiplex PCR, and TCRdb holds only the in-frame ones, with some missing. The repertoire consists of 150,000 or so clones, with roughly 87% occurring once and the leading ten covering roughly 3.9%. Sequenced sample: PBMCs or T cells enriched from blood (not recorded which). These receptors all come from a woman in her thirties or forties who had been exposed to COVID-19.

This chain connects TRBV11-3 to TRBJ2-7, with D possibly being TRBD2 (6 bases). This CDR3 has 12 amino acids. Germline V gene lookup returns CDR1 SGHNT and CDR2 YENEEA. V lost 5 bases, J lost 6 bases, and 11 bases lay in between. This chain's CDR3 is CASSGAGSEQYF. The CDR3 region has the DNA TGTGCCAGCAGCGGGGCGGGATCCGAGCAGTACTTC.

The CDR3 loop is CASSLSQTQGARGYTF. The CDR3 coding sequence is TGTGCCAGCAGTTTATCCCAAACTCAGGGGGCGCGGGGCTACACCTTC. The chain employs TRBV27 and TRBJ1-2, with 8 nucleotides matching TRBD1. V shed 0 bases and J 8 bases; nucleotides not matched to a gene: 11. CDR1 is MNHEY, CDR2 SMNVEV, per germline (reference sequence). This CDR3 contains 16 residues.

This chain links TRBV6-2 or TRBV6-3 with TRBJ2-5; 9 nucleotides line up with TRBD1. The CDR3 has 15 amino acids. V dropped 5 bases and J dropped 5; count of bases not matched to a gene: 9. The germline V gene encodes CDR1 MNHEY and CDR2 SVGEGT. The CDR3 region has the DNA TGTGCCAGCAGTAGGGACAGGGCAGATGTGGAGACCCAGTACTTC. Its translation is CASSRDRADVETQYF.

This chain connects TRBV5-6 to TRBJ2-7, with 7 nucleotides matching TRBD2. CDR1 is SGHDT, CDR2 YYEEEE, per germline. V dropped 1 base and J dropped 2; count of bases not matched to a gene: 9. This CDR3 has 16 residues. The CDR3 DNA sequence: TGTGCCAGCAGCTTGCGGGCGGTGGGAGGGCCCTACGAGCAGTACTTC. Amino acids: CASSLRAVGGPYEQYF.

The J gene is TRBJ2-7, the V gene TRBV29-1; D is ambiguous. From germline, CDR1 is SQVTM and CDR2 ANQGSEA. The CDR3 is 12 amino acids. Trimming pared 4 bases from V and 3 bases from J, leaving 10 bases between. The CDR3, as DNA: TGCAGCGTTGCGCCTACAGACTACGAGCAGTACTTC. It translates to CSVAPTDYEQYF.

J is TRBJ2-7 and V is TRBV19; D perhaps matches TRBD1 (6 bases). The CDR3 runs to 15 residues. V shed 6 bases and J shed 0 bases, with 15 bases lying between them. Germline loops: CDR1 LNHDA, CDR2 SQIVND (reference sequence). The CDR3 protein is CASRRALRGSYEQYF. The CDR3 region has the DNA TGTGCCAGTAGAAGGGCGCTCAGGGGCTCCTACGAGCAGTACTTC.

This clone was counted ten times or more. The chain has TRBV7-2 and TRBJ2-2; the D is unclear. This CDR3 comprises 14 residues. Germline-derived CDR1 and CDR2 are SGHTA and FQGNSA. V was shortened by 5 bases and J by 3 bases, with 10 bases between the two germline ends. The CDR3 nucleotides read TGTGCCAGCAGCCAAGGAGCATACACCGGGGAGCTGTTTTTT. Translated, it gives CASSQGAYTGELFF.

The chain joins TRBV7-9 to TRBJ1-2, with D possibly matching TRBD1 (6 bases). The ends were cut back, 3 bases at V and 0 bases at J, with 8 bases in the middle. The CDR3 length is 14 residues. In germline, CDR1 is SEHNR, CDR2 FQNEAQ (reference sequence). In DNA form, the CDR3 reads TGTGCCAGCAGCTTGGCAGGGGCTAACTATGGCTACACCTTC. Translation gives CASSLAGANYGYTF. The full variable domain, rest sourced from reference TRBV7-9 and TRBJ1-2, is DTGVSQNPRHKITKRGQNVTFRCDPISEHNRLYWYRQTLGQGPEFLTYFQNEAQLEKSRLLSDRFSAERPKGSFSTLEIQRTEQGDSAMYLCASSLAGANYGYTFGSGTRLTVV.

This rearrangement joins TRBV28 to TRBJ1-6; a weak D match, TRBD1 (5 bases). Per germline, CDR1 MDHEN and CDR2 SYDVKM. This CDR3 is 17 amino acids long. Trimming shortened V by 8 bases and J by 5 bases, and 22 bases separated the two germline ends. The CDR3 DNA reads as TGTGCCAGCCGTCGCGTAATTGGGGGGGTGAATAATTCACCCCTCCACTTT. It encodes CASRRVIGGVNNSPLHF.

The chain is built from TRBV14 and TRBJ2-7; TRBD1 matches 7 bases. Germline lookup yields CDR1 SGHDN and CDR2 FVKESK. The V gene end was trimmed by 8 bases and the J gene end by 3 bases; junction bases not matched to a gene: 7. This CDR3 region has 13 residues. Here the CDR3 DNA reads TGTGCCAGCGGCCGGGACAGCTACTACGAGCAGTACTTC. This translates into CASGRDSYYEQYF.

The gene calls are TRBV28 and TRBJ2-1, with 8 bases identical to TRBD1. This CDR3 comprises 16 residues. J gave up 9 bases and V 4 bases, and 14 bases lay outside the gene matches. Germline CDR1 reads MDHEN; CDR2 reads SYDVKM. DNA for the CDR3: TGTGCCAGCAGTTCTACCGGGACAGGAGTTTGGGTTGAGCAGTTCTTC. It codes for CASSSTGTGVWVEQFF.

This clone was seen only once. The chain is built from TRBV28 and TRBJ1-1, with D possibly matching TRBD1 (6 bases). The CDR3 has 15 residues. Germline V gene sequence: CDR1 MDHEN, CDR2 SYDVKM. V dropped 6 bases and J dropped 3 bases, with 17 bases sitting between them. Written as DNA, the CDR3 is TGTGCCAGCAGACCAACAGGGCCGCGGGACACTGAAGCTTTCTTT. Translating gives CASRPTGPRDTEAFF.

This chain joins TRBV10-1 and TRBJ1-3; a possible D gene is TRBD1 (6 bases). The CDR3 length is 17 residues. CDR1 is WNHNN and CDR2 is SYGVQD in the germline V gene (reference sequence). V shed 4 bases and J shed 1 base, with 17 bases lying between them. CDR3 in amino acids: CASSARGLGVSGNTIYF. The CDR3 nucleotides read TGCGCCAGCAGTGCCAGGGGCCTGGGAGTTTCTGGAAACACCATATATTTT.

V gene TRBV7-6 combines with J gene TRBJ2-2; D not resolved. Germline V gene sequence: CDR1 SGHVS, CDR2 FNYEAQ. This CDR3 comprises 16 residues. V shed 2 bases and J shed 2 bases, with 12 bases lying between them. The CDR3 nucleotides are TGTGCCAGCAGCTTATTTTATGCCAGTAACACCGGGGAGCTGTTTTTT. This sequence encodes CASSLFYASNTGELFF. Full variable domain (outside the CDR3, taken from reference TRBV7-6 and TRBJ2-2): GAGVSQSPRYKVTKRGQDVALRCDPISGHVSLYWYRQALGQGPEFLTYFNYEAQQDKSGLPNDRFSAERPEGSISTLTIQRTEQRDSAMYRCASSLFYASNTGELFFGEGSRLTVL.

The CDR3 is CATSRDARQGGGYTF. CDR3 nucleotide sequence: TGTGCCACCAGCAGAGACGCAAGACAGGGCGGCGGCTACACCTTC. The chain carries TRBV15 and TRBJ1-2, with TRBD1 matching 7 bases. The germline V gene encodes CDR1 LNHNV and CDR2 YYDKDF (reference sequence). The CDR3 has 15 amino acids. After removal of 0 bases from V and 8 bases from J, the junction contained 9 bases not matched to a gene.

V is TRBV28 and J is TRBJ2-7; 8 nucleotides agree with TRBD1. This CDR3 has 15 residues. V was clipped by 7 bases and J by 2 bases; unmatched bases: 10. Germline values: CDR1 MDHEN, CDR2 SYDVKM. The CDR3 coding sequence is TGTGCCAGCACACGGCCTCGGACAGGGCCCTACGAGCAGTACTTC. It codes for CASTRPRTGPYEQYF.

The chain uses TRBV2 and TRBJ2-6; D is ambiguous. Germline CDR1 reads SNHLY; CDR2 reads FYNNEI. The CDR3 sequence is 13 residues long. Trimming shortened V by 7 bases and J by 1 base, and 5 bases separated the two germline ends. The CDR3 region is CASTISGANVLTF. CDR3 DNA: TGTGCCAGCACTATATCTGGGGCCAACGTCCTGACTTTC. The complete variable domain, with remaining parts taken from reference TRBV2 and TRBJ2-6, reads EPEVTQTPSHQVTQMGQEVILRCVPISNHLYFYWYRQILGQKVEFLVSFYNNEISEKSEIFDDQFSVERPDGSNFTLKIRSTKLEDSAMYFCASTISGANVLTFGAGSRLTVL.

This clone was seen just once. This sequence joins TRBV6-5 and TRBJ2-5, with 7 nucleotides matching TRBD1. The CDR3 extends over 12 amino acids. The V segment lost 3 bases and the J segment 9 bases; nucleotides outside the gene matches: 4. The germline gives CDR1 MNHEY, CDR2 SVGAGI. The CDR3 loop reads CASSYRQGAQYF. CDR3 nucleotide sequence: TGTGCCAGCAGTTATAGACAGGGAGCCCAGTACTTC.

This clone was detected only a few times. The V gene is TRBV6-2 or TRBV6-3, the J gene TRBJ2-2; D is uncertain. CDR3 length: 14 residues. Trimming stripped 5 bases from V and 2 bases from J, with 9 bases between. Germline values: CDR1 MNHEY, CDR2 SVGEGT. The CDR3 protein is CASSVGVNTGELFF. The CDR3, as DNA: TGTGCCAGCAGTGTTGGAGTTAACACCGGGGAGCTGTTTTTT.

The chain employs TRBV7-2 and TRBJ2-1; 8 nucleotides align to TRBD2. CDR1 is SGHTA, CDR2 FQGNSA, per germline. Losses at the gene ends were 4 bases for V and 1 base for J; bases not matched to a gene: 9. This CDR3 is 17 amino acids long. The CDR3 loop is CASSWTGVAGSYNEQFF. CDR3 DNA sequence: TGTGCCAGCAGCTGGACCGGGGTAGCGGGGTCCTACAATGAGCAGTTCTTC.

The chain employs TRBV29-1 and TRBJ2-1, with D tentatively TRBD1 (6 bases). The CDR3 loop spans 11 amino acids. CDR1 is SQVTM, CDR2 ANQGSEA, per germline. V lost 6 bases, J lost 5 bases, and 8 bases lay in between. Written as DNA, the CDR3 is TGCAGCGTGAACAGGGACAATGAGCAGTTCTTC. Translated: CSVNRDNEQFF.